This T cell receptor beta chain was found in a study of Tregs in tolerant kidney transplant recipients. Whole-study findings and limits: The most relevant donor-specific Treg TCRbeta repertoire apparently came from expansion with activated donor B cells. In tolerant patients, donor-specific Tregs outgrew total Tregs, suggesting antigen-driven expansion. Few patients were studied, so findings need validation in larger groups.

This CDR3 region has 15 residues. V was shortened by 8 bases and J by 0 bases, with 14 bases between the two germline ends. Germline CDR1 is MNHEY and CDR2 is SMNVEV (reference sequence). CD4+CD25+CD127- Tregs, CD4+CD25- non-Tregs, CD4 and CD8 cells were sorted. TCRdb keeps only in-frame clones here, not all; method: immunoSEQ multiplex PCR. The sample has 100,000 to 120,000 clones, nearly 90% seen once. Notes on this clone: Its target is unknown.

Specimen: CD4+ T cells from blood, collected before the transplant. This sequence originates from a human donor who received a combined kidney and bone marrow transplant. The chain uses TRBV27 and TRBJ2-1; weak D call: TRBD1 (5 bases). The CDR3 here is CASGPVDNSYNEQFF. Here the CDR3 DNA reads TGTGCCAGCGGCCCCGTGGACAACTCCTACAATGAGCAGTTCTTC.